This T cell receptor beta chain is from a study of blood T cells in healthy people across ages (dated by TCRdb to the mid-2010s). Context from the whole study: In model experiments, template switching captured roughly one uniquely barcoded TCR beta cDNA molecule for every two T cells. Using deep sequencing normalized with unique cDNA molecular identifiers, the study measured how TCR beta repertoire diversity changes with age. Four age groups were formed from the donors: young (average 16 years), middle-aged (approximately 41), aged (roughly 58) and long-lived (around 82). For two donors (one aged 18 to 30 and one aged 80 or older), the study analyzed two additional independent replicas of 1 million unique cDNA reads from the same blood draw.

The library was generated by 5' RACE. Sequenced on an Illumina HiSeq 2500. A second 7 to 11 cycle PCR used a sample-barcoded 5' primer and a J-beta primer mix. A template-switch 5' adaptor carrying 12 random nucleotides introduced a unique molecular identifier onto each TCR beta cDNA molecule. Each sample yielded at least 2.5 million CDR3-containing paired-end reads. First-strand cDNA was synthesized from all RNA with the Mint cDNA synthesis kit, primed by a TRBC-specific oligonucleotide. All cDNA was treated with uracil-DNA glycosylase and then went through a first 18-cycle PCR with the universal primers M1SS and BC2_uni_R. The authors processed their data as follows. Normalization of each sample was performed by random selection of 1 million high-quality reads, each carrying a distinct molecular identifier. Instead of being binned into consensus sequences, reads that shared molecular identifiers were thrown out. CDR3 identification, clonotype clustering and error correction used MiTCR with a Q25 quality threshold and the strictest error-elimination algorithm. Lower-bound total TCR beta diversity was estimated with a nonparametric unseen species model using Euler transformation. The public reads were quality trimmed at Q25 with fastp and then assembled into clones with MiXCR by TCRdb, keeping productive beta chains. Identical CDR3 protein sequences are pooled into one entry, listed with their most common genes and DNA. TCRdb assigned the V and J calls; the authors' analysis was not used. For this sample the table gives 1 million or so distinct CDR3 sequences, of which 25% were detected only once. 0.65% to 0.95% of the sample belongs to the ten largest clones.

General findings and caveats noted by the study authors: Compared with the aged group, the long-lived group had more naive CD4+ T cells, fewer expanded clones and increased TCR diversity, suggesting age selection. Because donor CMV infection status was unknown, age-related changes in expanded clonotypes were potentially confounded. Estimates of total diversity based on one million sequenced T cells were regarded as lower bounds and as underestimates. Observed TCR beta diversity correlated strongly with the percentage of naive T cells measured by flow cytometry. Bulk unsorted PBMC profiling prevented conclusive comparison of naive and antigen-experienced compartments. As age increased, observed TCR beta diversity per million T cells dropped in a roughly linear way, and a significant reduction was already evident by age about 40.

This clonotype was observed a handful of times. Its binding antigen is unknown. No base-level quality is on record; no much larger clone is a single base apart. The donors were 40 or so Caucasian individuals from Russia, aged roughly 6 to 100 years, who were systemically healthy. Ten milliliters of peripheral blood were drawn from each donor into EDTA-treated Vacutainer tubes. Ficoll-Paque density-gradient centrifugation was used to isolate PBMCs, with at least 7 million per sample. Trizol reagent was used to extract total RNA from PBMCs, with at least 6 micrograms per sample. For every donor, flow cytometry on a PBMC aliquot measured the percentage of naive CD45RAhigh/CD27high T cells. CDR1 MNHNY and CDR2 SVGAGI were looked up in the germline V gene (reference sequence). The germline ends are 10 bases apart after V is trimmed by 6 bases and J by 5 bases. Counted from cysteine to phenylalanine, this CDR3 has 12 amino acids. Just CDR3 DNA is preserved here, 36 bases in frame from base 1.

These data were also reused for a study on T cells of mothers and their children. From that second study: Nine systemically healthy Caucasian individuals, comprising three mothers and their six children, were included as donors. cDNA synthesis used all of the extracted RNA, with approximately 1.6 ug of RNA in each 15 ul reaction. Sample barcodes and 2-4 random nucleotides were added via the M1S primer in the second PCR. Over 8 million TCR beta CDR3 reads came from each mother, compared with approximately 3.1 million reads from each child. TCR recombination output is similarly shaped by thymic selection in related and unrelated pairs, with a minor effect exerted by inherited differences. Related mother-child pairs always showed normalized repertoire overlap that was slightly higher than in unrelated mother-child pairs, though the difference was never significant. Persistent microchimeric T cell clones were not detected, at a sensitivity of approximately 93 clones per million clonotypes. To look for features that set related mother-child pairs apart from unrelated individuals, the researchers ran deep NGS to compare the TCR beta repertoires of mothers and children. Mothers averaged about 40 +/- 4 years of age and children averaged around 10 +/- 4 years. After adapter ligation was performed with NEBNext reagents, the libraries were sequenced on an Illumina HiSeq 2000 with 100+100 nt paired-end reads. To prevent cross-contamination, the mother and child libraries were prepared one month apart and sequenced in separate runs. For each donor, somewhere between about 500,000 and 2,300,000 distinct TCR beta clonotypes were identified. Naive TCR beta clonotypes were estimated from low-frequency clonotypes matched to each donor's FACS-determined naive share, without sorting.

The sequence is built from TRBV6-6 and TRBJ2-5, with the D gene call left open. The sequence came from a girl aged 2 to 10 in good health. Sequencing was performed on blood. This receptor carries the CDR3 CASRQNVETQYF. The nucleotide sequence reads as follows: TGTGCCAGCAGACAGAATGTCGAGACCCAGTACTTC.